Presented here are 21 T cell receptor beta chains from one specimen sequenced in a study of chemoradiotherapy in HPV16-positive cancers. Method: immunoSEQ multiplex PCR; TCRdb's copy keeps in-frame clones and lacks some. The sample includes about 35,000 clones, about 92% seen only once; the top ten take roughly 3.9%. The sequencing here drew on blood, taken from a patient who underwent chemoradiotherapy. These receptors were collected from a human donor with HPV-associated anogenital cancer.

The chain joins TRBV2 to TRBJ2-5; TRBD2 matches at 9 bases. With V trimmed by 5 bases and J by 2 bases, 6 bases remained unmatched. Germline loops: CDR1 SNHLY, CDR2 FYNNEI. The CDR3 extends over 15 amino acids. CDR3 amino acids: CASSILAGIQETQYF. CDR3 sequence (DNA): TGTGCCAGCAGTATTCTAGCGGGGATTCAAGAGACCCAGTACTTC.

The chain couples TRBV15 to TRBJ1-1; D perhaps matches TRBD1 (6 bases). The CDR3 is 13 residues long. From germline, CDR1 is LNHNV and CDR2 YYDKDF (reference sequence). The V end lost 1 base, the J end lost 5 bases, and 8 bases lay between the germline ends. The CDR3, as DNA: TGTGCCACCAGCAGAGGGGGGGCGACTGAAGCTTTCTTT. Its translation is CATSRGGATEAFF.

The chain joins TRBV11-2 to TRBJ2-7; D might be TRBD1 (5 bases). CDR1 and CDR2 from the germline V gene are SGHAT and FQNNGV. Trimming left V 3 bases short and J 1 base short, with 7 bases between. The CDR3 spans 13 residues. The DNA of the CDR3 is TGTGCCAGCAGCTTGGGGCAGTCCTACGAGCAGTACTTC. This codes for CASSLGQSYEQYF.

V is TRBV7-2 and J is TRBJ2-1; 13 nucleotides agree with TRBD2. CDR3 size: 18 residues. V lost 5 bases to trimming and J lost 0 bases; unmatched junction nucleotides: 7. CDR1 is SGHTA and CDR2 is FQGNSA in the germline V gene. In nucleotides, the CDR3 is TGTGCCAGCAGCGCACTAGCGGGGGGGCCAAGCTCCTACAATGAGCAGTTCTTC. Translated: CASSALAGGPSSYNEQFF.

As DNA, the CDR3 is TGTGCCAGCAGTGAATTTAGCGGGGGGGCAGATACGCAGTATTTT. It is translated as CASSEFSGGADTQYF. V gene TRBV6-1 combines with J gene TRBJ2-3; 11 nucleotides line up with TRBD2. The CDR3 is 15 residues long. Germline V gives CDR1 MNHNS, CDR2 SASEGT. J lost 4 bases, V lost 2 bases, and 2 bases had no gene match.

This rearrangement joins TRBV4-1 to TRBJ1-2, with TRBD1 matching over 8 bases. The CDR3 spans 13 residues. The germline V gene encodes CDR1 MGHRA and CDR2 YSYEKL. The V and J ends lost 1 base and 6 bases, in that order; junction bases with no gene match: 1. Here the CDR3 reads CASSQGTGNGYTF. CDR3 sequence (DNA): TGCGCCAGCAGCCAAGGGACAGGGAATGGCTACACCTTC.

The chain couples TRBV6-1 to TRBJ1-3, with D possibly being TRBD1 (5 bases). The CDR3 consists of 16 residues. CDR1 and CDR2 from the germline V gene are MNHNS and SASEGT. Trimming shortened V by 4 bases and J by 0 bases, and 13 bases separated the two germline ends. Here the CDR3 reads CASSVSGHSSGNTIYF. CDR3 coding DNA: TGTGCCAGCAGTGTCTCCGGACACAGCTCTGGAAACACCATATATTTT.

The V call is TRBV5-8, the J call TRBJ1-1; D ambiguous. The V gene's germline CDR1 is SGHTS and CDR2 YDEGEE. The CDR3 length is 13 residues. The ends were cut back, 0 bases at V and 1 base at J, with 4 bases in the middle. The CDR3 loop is CASSLAENTEAFF. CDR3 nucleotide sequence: TGTGCCAGCAGCTTGGCGGAGAACACTGAAGCTTTCTTT.

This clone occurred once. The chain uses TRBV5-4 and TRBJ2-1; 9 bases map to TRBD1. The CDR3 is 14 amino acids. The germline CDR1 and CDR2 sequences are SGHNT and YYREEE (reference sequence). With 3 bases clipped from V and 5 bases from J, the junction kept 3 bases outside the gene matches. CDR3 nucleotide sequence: TGTGCCAGCAGCTCCCGGGACAGGGACAATGAGCAGTTCTTC. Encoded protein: CASSSRDRDNEQFF.

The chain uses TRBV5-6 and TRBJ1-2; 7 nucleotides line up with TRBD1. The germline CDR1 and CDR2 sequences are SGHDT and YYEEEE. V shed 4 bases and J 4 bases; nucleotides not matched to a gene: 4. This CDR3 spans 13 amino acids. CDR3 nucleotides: TGTGCCAGCAGCCCGGGACAGACCTATGGCTACACCTTC. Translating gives CASSPGQTYGYTF.

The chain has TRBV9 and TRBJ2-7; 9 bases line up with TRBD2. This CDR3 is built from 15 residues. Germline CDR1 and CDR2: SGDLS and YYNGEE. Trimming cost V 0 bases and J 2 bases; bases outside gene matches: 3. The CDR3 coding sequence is TGTGCCAGCAGCGTAGGTCAGCGGGGGGCCTACGAGCAGTACTTC. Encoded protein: CASSVGQRGAYEQYF.

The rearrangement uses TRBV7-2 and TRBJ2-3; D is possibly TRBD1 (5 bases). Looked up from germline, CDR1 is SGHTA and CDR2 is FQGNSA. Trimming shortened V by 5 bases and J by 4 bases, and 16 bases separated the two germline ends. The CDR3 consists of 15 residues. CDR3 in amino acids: CASSPIRGTADTQYF. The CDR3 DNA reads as TGTGCCAGCAGCCCGATTAGGGGTACCGCAGATACGCAGTATTTT. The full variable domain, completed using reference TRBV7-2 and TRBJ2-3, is GAGVSQSPSNKVTEKGKDVELRCDPISGHTALYWYRQSLGQGLEFLIYFQGNSAPDKSGLPSDRFSAERTGGSVSTLTIQRTQQEDSAVYLCASSPIRGTADTQYFGPGTRLTVL.

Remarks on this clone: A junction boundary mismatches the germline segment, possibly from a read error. CDR3 amino acids: CASSRTGTANTRYVF. In DNA form, the CDR3 reads TGCGCCAGCAGCCGAACCGGGACAGCAAATACTAGATATGTCTTC. The chain links TRBV4-3 to TRBJ2-1; 7 bases align to TRBD1. The CDR3 extends over 15 amino acids. Germline assignment: CDR1 LGHNA and CDR2 YSLEER.

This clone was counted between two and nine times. The CDR3 bases are TGCGCCAGCAGCCAAGGCCCCACAAATGAAAAACTGTTTTTT. Its protein is CASSQGPTNEKLFF. This chain links TRBV4-1 with TRBJ1-4; D is ambiguous. The CDR3 is made up of 14 amino acids. Germline lookup yields CDR1 MGHRA and CDR2 YSYEKL. V lost 1 base, J lost 5 bases, and 8 bases lay in between.

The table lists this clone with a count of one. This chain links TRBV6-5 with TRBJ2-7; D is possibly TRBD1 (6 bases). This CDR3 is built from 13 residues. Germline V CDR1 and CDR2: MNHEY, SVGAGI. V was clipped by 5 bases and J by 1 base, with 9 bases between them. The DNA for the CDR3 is TGTGCCAGCAGTACTGGACAGTCCTACGAGCAGTACTTC. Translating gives CASSTGQSYEQYF.

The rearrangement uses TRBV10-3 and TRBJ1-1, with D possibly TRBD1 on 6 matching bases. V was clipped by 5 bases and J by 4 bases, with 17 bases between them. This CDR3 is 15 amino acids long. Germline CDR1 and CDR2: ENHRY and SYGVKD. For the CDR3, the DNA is TGTGCCATCAGTAGACAGGTCTCGGGAACCACTGAAGCTTTCTTT. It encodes CAISRQVSGTTEAFF.

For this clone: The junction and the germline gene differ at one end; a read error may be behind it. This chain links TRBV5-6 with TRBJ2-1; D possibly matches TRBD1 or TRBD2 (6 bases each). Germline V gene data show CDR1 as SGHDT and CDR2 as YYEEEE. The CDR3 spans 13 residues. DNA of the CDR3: TGTGCCAGCAGCTTGTCGGGGCGGGACATAGAAATCTTC. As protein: CASSLSGRDIEIF.

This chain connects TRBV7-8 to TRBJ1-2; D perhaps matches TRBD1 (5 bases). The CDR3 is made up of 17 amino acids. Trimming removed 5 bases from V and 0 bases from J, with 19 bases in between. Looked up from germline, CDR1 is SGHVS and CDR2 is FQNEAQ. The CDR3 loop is CASSQHFQGGTNYGYTF. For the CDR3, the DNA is TGTGCCAGCAGCCAACACTTTCAGGGAGGGACTAACTATGGCTACACCTTC.

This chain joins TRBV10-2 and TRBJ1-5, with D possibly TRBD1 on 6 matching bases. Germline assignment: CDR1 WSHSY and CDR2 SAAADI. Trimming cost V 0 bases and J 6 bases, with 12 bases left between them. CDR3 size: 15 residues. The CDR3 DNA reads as TGCGCCAGCAGTGAGTCGCAGGGGCGGACTCAGCCCCAGCATTTT. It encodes CASSESQGRTQPQHF.

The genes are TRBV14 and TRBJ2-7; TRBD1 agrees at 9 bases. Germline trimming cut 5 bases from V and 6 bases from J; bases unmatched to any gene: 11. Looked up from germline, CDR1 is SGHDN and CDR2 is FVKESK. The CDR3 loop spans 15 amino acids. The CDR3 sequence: CASSLSDRGLSEQYF. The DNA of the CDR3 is TGTGCCAGCAGCTTGAGCGACAGGGGGTTGTCCGAGCAGTACTTC. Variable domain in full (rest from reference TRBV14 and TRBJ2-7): EAGVTQFPSHSVIEKGQTVTLRCDPISGHDNLYWYRRVMGKEIKFLLHFVKESKQDESGMPNNRFLAERTGGTYSTLKVQPAELEDSGVYFCASSLSDRGLSEQYFGPGTRLTVT.

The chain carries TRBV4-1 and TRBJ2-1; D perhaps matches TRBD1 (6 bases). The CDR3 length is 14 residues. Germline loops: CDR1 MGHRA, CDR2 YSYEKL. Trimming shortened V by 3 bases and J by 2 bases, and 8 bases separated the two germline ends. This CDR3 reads CASSHTGPYNEQFF. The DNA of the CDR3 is TGCGCCAGCAGCCACACAGGGCCCTACAATGAGCAGTTCTTC.